This T cell receptor beta chain originates from a study of Ad26.COV2.S vaccination and SARS-CoV-2 variants. The wider study: It was the COV1001 Ad26.COV2.S trial arm that included the donor. Intramuscularly, Ad26.COV2.S was given either once or twice, 56 days apart. General study points: The study found similar non-spike TCR breadth in vaccine and placebo recipients.

The CDR3 is made up of 11 amino acids. Deletions cut 4 bases from V and 8 bases from J, with 9 bases between. Germline V CDR1 and CDR2: GTSNPN, SVGIG (reference sequence). This clone was counted between two and nine times. The antigen is undetermined. The data were produced by immunoSEQ multiplex PCR, yet TCRdb's version contains in-frame clones alone and is incomplete. The profile shows over 400,000 clones, roughly 88% of them singletons. Treatment of the sample: some 20 received Ad26.COV2.S at low or high dose, single or two shots; several received placebo; per-sample allocation not given. At day 63 after the first vaccine or placebo injection, samples were drawn.

The sequencing used peripheral blood, collected in a trial of Ad26.COV2.S vaccine versus placebo. The receptor was derived from a person aged 18-60 years who received the Ad26.COV2.S COVID-19 vaccine or a placebo. The chain carries TRBV30 and TRBJ2-1; D ambiguous. The CDR3 loop is CAWTRVYEQFF. In DNA form, the CDR3 reads TGTGCCTGGACTCGGGTTTATGAGCAGTTCTTC.